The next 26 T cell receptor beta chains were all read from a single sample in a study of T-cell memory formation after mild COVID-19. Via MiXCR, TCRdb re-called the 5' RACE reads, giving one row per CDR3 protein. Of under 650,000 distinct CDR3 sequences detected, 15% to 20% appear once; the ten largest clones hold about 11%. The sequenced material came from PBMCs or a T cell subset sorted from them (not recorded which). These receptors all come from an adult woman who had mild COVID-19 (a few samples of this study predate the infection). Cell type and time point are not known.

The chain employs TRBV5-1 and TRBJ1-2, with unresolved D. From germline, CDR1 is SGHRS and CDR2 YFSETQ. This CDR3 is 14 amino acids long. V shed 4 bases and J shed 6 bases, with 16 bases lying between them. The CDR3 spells CASSRDDGFDGYTF. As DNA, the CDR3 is TGCGCCAGCAGCCGAGATGACGGCTTTGATGGCTACACCTTC.

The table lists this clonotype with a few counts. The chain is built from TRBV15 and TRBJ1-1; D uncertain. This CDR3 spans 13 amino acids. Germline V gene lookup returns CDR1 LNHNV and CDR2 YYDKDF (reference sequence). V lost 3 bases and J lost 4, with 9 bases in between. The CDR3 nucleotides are TGTGCCACCAGCAGTTCGACGCGCACTGAAGCTTTCTTT. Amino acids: CATSSSTRTEAFF.

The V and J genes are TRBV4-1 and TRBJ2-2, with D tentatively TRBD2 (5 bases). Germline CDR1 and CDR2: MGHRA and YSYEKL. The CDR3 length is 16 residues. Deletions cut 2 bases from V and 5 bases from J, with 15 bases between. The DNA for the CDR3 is TGCGCCAGCAGCCAAACCCCAGGTGGGAGTACCGGGGAGCTGTTTTTT. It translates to CASSQTPGGSTGELFF.

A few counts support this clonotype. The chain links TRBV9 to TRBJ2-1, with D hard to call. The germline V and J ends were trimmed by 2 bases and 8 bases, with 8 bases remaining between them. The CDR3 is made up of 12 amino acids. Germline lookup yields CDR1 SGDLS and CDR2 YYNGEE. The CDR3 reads CASSVGFHEQFF. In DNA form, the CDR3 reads TGTGCCAGCAGCGTTGGGTTCCATGAGCAGTTCTTC.

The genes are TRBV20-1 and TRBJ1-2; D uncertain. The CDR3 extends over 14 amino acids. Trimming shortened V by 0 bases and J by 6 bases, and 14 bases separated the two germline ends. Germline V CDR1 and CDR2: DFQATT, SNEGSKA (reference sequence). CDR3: CSARDLYQVDGYTF. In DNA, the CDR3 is TGCAGTGCTAGAGATTTGTATCAGGTGGATGGCTACACCTTC.

The CDR3 loop is CASRPGTGSYNEQFF. The CDR3 nucleotides are TGCGCCAGCAGGCCCGGGACGGGTTCCTACAATGAGCAGTTCTTC. V usage is TRBV5-1 and J usage is TRBJ2-1; the D call may be TRBD1 or TRBD2 (5 bases each). V was trimmed by 5 bases and J by 1 base, leaving 13 bases between them. This CDR3 contains 15 residues. The germline V gene encodes CDR1 SGHRS and CDR2 YFSETQ.

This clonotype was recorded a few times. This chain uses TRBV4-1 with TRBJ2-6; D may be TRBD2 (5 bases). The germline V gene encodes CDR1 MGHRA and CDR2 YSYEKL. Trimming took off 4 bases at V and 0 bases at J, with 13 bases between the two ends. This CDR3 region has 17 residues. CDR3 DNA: TGCGCCAGCAGCCTAGAGGACTGGCACTCTGGGGCCAACGTCCTGACTTTC. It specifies CASSLEDWHSGANVLTF.

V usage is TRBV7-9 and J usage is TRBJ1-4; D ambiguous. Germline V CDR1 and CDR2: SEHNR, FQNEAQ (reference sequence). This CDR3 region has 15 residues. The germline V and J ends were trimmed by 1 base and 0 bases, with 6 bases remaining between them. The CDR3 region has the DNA TGTGCCAGCAGCTTAGTCGGATCAACTAATGAAAAACTGTTTTTT. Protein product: CASSLVGSTNEKLFF.

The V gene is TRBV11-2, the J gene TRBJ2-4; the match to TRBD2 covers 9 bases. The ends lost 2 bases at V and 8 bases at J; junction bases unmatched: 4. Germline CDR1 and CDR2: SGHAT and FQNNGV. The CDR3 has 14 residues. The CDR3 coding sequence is TGTGCCAGCAGCTTACAGACTAGCGGTGACATTCAGTACTTC. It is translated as CASSLQTSGDIQYF.

The DNA of the CDR3 is TGTGCCACCAGTGAAGATGGGACAGGGGGGCCTAACTATGGCTACACCTTC. It yields the protein CATSEDGTGGPNYGYTF. The V and J genes are TRBV24-1 and TRBJ1-2; 11 positions match TRBD1. The CDR3 runs 17 residues. J lost 0 bases, V lost 4 bases, and 6 bases had no gene match. Germline loops: CDR1 KGHDR, CDR2 SFDVKD.

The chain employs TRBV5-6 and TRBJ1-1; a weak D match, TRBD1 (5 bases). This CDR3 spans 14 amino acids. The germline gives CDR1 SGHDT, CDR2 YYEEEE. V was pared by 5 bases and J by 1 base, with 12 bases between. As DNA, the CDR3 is TGTGCCAGCAGACCGACAGATCAGAACACTGAAGCTTTCTTT. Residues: CASRPTDQNTEAFF.

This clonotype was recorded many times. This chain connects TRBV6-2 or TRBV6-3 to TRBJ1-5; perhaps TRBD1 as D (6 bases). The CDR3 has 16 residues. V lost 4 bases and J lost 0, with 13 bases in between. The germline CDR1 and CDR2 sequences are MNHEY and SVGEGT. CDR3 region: CASSSGQLYSNQPQHF. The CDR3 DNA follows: TGTGCCAGCAGTTCCGGACAGCTTTATAGCAATCAGCCCCAGCATTTT.

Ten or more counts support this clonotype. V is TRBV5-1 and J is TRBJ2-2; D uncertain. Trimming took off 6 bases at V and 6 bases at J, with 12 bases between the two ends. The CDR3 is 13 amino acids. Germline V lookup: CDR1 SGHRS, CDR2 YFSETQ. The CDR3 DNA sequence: TGCGCCAGCACTTCCTCTAGAGCCGGGGAGCTGTTTTTT. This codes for CASTSSRAGELFF.

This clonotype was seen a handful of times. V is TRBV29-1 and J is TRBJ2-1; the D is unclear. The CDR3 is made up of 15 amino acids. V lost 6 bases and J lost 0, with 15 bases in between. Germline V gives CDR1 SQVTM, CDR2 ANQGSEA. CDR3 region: CSVVLAPSSYNEQFF. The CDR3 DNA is TGCAGCGTCGTGCTTGCACCGAGCTCCTACAATGAGCAGTTCTTC.

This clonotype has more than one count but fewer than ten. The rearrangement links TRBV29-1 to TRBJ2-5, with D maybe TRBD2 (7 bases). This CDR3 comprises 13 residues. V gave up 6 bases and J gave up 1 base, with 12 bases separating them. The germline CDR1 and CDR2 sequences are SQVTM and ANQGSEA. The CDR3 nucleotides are TGCAGCGTGGGGGGGACACCCCAAGAGACCCAGTACTTC. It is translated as CSVGGTPQETQYF.

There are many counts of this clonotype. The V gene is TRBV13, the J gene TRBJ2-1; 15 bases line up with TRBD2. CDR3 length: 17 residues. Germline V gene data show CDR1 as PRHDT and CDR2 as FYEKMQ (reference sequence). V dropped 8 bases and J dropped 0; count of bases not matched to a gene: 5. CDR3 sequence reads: CASGGLAGGPSYNEQFF. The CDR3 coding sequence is TGTGCCAGCGGCGGACTAGCGGGAGGGCCCTCCTACAATGAGCAGTTCTTC.

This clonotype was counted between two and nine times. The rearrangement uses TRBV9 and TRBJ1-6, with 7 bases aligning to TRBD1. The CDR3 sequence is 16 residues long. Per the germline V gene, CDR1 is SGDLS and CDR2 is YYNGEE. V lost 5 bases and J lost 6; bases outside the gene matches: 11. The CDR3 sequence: CASSGRSGTVNSPLHF. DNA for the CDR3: TGTGCCAGCAGTGGCCGATCCGGGACAGTTAATTCACCCCTCCACTTT. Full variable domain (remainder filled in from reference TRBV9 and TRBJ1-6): DSGVTQTPKHLITATGQRVTLRCSPRSGDLSVYWYQQSLDQGLQFLIQYYNGEERAKGNILERFSAQQFPDLHSELNLSSLELGDSALYFCASSGRSGTVNSPLHFGNGTRLTVT.

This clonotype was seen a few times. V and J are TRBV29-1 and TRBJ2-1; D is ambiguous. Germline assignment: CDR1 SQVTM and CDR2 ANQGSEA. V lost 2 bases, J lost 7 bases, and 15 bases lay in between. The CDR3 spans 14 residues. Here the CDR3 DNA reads TGCAGCGTTGAAATAAACAGTCAAACGAATGAGCAGTTCTTC. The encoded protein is CSVEINSQTNEQFF.

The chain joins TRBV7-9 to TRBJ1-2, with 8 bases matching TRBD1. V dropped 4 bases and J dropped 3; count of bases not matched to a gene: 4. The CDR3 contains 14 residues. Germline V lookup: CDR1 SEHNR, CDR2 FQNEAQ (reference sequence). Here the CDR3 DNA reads TGTGCCAGCAGCTATCGACAGGGGCACTATGGCTACACCTTC. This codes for CASSYRQGHYGYTF.

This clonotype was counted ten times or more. CDR3 DNA: TGCGCCAGCAGCTTACAGGGCTACGAGCAGTACTTC. It is translated as CASSLQGYEQYF. The chain has TRBV5-1 and TRBJ2-7, with D tentatively TRBD1 (6 bases). The CDR3 covers 12 residues. The germline V gene encodes CDR1 SGHRS and CDR2 YFSETQ. Trimming stripped 2 bases from V and 3 bases from J, with 6 bases between. The full variable domain, rest sourced from reference TRBV5-1 and TRBJ2-7, is KAGVTQTPRYLIKTRGQQVTLSCSPISGHRSVSWYQQTPGQGLQFLFEYFSETQRNKGNFPGRFSGRQFSNSRSEMNVSTLELGDSALYLCASSLQGYEQYFGPGTRLTVT.

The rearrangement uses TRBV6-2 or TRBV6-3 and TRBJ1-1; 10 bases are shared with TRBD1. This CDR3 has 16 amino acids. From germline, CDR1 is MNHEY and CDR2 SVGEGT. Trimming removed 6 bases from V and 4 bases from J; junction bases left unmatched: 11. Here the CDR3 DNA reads TGTGCCAGCAGCTACGGCAGGACAGGGGGTATCACTGAAGCTTTCTTT. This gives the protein CASSYGRTGGITEAFF.

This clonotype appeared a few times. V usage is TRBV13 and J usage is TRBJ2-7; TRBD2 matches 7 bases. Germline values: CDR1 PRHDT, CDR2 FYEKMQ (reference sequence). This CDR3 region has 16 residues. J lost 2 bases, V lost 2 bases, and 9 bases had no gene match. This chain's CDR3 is CASSLMGGSGAYEQYF. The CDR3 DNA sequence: TGTGCCAGCAGCTTAATGGGAGGGAGCGGAGCCTACGAGCAGTACTTC.

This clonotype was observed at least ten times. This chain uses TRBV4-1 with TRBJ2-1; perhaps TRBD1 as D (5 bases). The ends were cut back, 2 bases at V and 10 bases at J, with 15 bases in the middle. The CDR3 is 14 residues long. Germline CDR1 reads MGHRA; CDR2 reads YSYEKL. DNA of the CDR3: TGCGCCAGCAGCCAACAGCAAGAAGGGGAAGAGCAGTTCTTC. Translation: CASSQQQEGEEQFF.

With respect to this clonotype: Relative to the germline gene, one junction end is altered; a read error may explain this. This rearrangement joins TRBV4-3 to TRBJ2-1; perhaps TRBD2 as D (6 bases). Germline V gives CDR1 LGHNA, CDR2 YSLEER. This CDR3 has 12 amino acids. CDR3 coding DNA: TGCGCCAGCAGCCTACGTCCGGGGGAGCCGTTCTTC. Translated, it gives CASSLRPGEPFF.

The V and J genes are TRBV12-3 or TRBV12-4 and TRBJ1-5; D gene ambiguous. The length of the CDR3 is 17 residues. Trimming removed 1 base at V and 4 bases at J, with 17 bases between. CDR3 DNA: TGTGCCAGCAGTTTAGTACCCCTGGGAGCCATTAATCAGCCCCAGCATTTT. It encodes CASSLVPLGAINQPQHF.

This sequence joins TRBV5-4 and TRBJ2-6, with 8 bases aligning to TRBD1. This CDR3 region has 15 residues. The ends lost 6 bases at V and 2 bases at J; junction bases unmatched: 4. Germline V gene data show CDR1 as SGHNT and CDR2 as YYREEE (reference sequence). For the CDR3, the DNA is TGTGCCAGCAACCAGGGGGCCACTGGGGCCAACGTCCTGACTTTC. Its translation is CASNQGATGANVLTF.